This T cell receptor (beta chain) was found in a study of blood T cells in healthy people across ages. Study results and caveats: TCR beta diversity, measured per million T cells, fell in a roughly linear way with age.

The CDR3 covers 16 residues. V lost 6 bases to trimming and J lost 6 bases, with 21 bases between them. Germline-derived CDR1 and CDR2 are DFQATT and SNEGSKA (reference sequence). A second PCR of about 6 to 12 cycles used a sample-barcoded 5' primer and a J-beta primer mix. From the 5' RACE reads, TCRdb called clonotypes with MiXCR, one entry per CDR3 protein. The sample includes hundreds of thousands of distinct CDR3 sequences, 52% seen only once; the top ten take roughly 13%. This clonotype came up many times. Its target is not known. The sample consisted of blood. The clonotype was recovered from a woman of 80 years or more in good health. The chain employs TRBV20-1 and TRBJ1-6; a weak D match, TRBD1 (6 bases). The CDR3 reads CSAKELRRGLNSPLHF. CDR3 DNA: TGCAGTGCGAAAGAGCTCCGCAGGGGCCTTAATTCACCCCTCCACTTT.